One and the same sample provided the 10 T cell receptor beta chains below, sequenced in a study of blood T cell repertoires in COVID-19. TCRdb's copy holds only in-frame clones and misses some; the assay was immunoSEQ multiplex PCR. The sample yields roughly 230,000 clones, about four fifths seen once. The material sequenced was peripheral blood. The receptor set was obtained from a woman aged 80 or over with acute or convalescent COVID-19.

The CDR3 is CASSVRRTSGSLGQETQYF. The CDR3 nucleotides read TGTGCCAGCAGTGTGAGGCGGACTAGCGGCTCCCTGGGGCAAGAGACCCAGTACTTC. The chain carries TRBV2 and TRBJ2-5; 10 bases align to TRBD2. In germline, CDR1 is SNHLY, CDR2 FYNNEI. The CDR3 contains 19 residues. Germline trimming cut 4 bases from V and 2 bases from J; bases unmatched to any gene: 16.

The chain combines TRBV9 with TRBJ2-3, with 8 bases aligning to TRBD2. Trimming cost V 4 bases and J 5 bases; bases outside gene matches: 3. Germline V lookup: CDR1 SGDLS, CDR2 YYNGEE. CDR3 size: 13 residues. The CDR3 sequence: CASSSLAGDTQYF. The CDR3 DNA sequence: TGTGCCAGCAGCTCCCTAGCGGGAGATACGCAGTATTTT. Combining the CDR3 with reference TRBV9 and TRBJ2-3 gives the whole variable domain DSGVTQTPKHLITATGQRVTLRCSPRSGDLSVYWYQQSLDQGLQFLIQYYNGEERAKGNILERFSAQQFPDLHSELNLSSLELGDSALYFCASSSLAGDTQYFGPGTRLTVL.

J is TRBJ1-3 and V is TRBV2, with D possibly matching TRBD1 (6 bases). Trimming removed 6 bases at V and 3 bases at J, with 9 bases between. Looked up from germline, CDR1 is SNHLY and CDR2 is FYNNEI. This CDR3 region has 13 residues. Written as DNA, the CDR3 is TGTGCCAGCAGGGGACACTTTGGAAACACCATATATTTT. It is translated as CASRGHFGNTIYF.

The V call is TRBV7-2, the J call TRBJ2-5, with 16 bases lining up with TRBD2. Germline CDR1 SGHTA, CDR2 FQGNSA. J was trimmed by 5 bases and V by 5 bases; bases with no gene match: 8. This CDR3 comprises 17 residues. CDR3 region: CASSLGTSGGALETQYF. DNA of the CDR3: TGTGCCAGCAGCCTCGGGACTAGCGGGGGGGCCCTGGAGACCCAGTACTTC.

V usage is TRBV9 and J usage is TRBJ2-1; 12 bases are shared with TRBD2. Germline CDR1 and CDR2: SGDLS and YYNGEE. The CDR3 length is 16 residues. Trimming at V came to 0 bases and at J to 4 bases, leaving 2 bases not matched to a gene. The CDR3 DNA follows: TGTGCCAGCAGCGTAGCTGGACTAGCGGGGTACAATGAGCAGTTCTTC. This sequence encodes CASSVAGLAGYNEQFF. Drawing the rest from reference TRBV9 and TRBJ2-1, the complete variable domain is DSGVTQTPKHLITATGQRVTLRCSPRSGDLSVYWYQQSLDQGLQFLIQYYNGEERAKGNILERFSAQQFPDLHSELNLSSLELGDSALYFCASSVAGLAGYNEQFFGPGTRLTVL.

The V and J genes are TRBV4-2 and TRBJ1-2; D is unresolved. Germline V gives CDR1 LGHNA, CDR2 YNFKEQ. V was clipped by 1 base and J by 5 bases, with 14 bases between them. This CDR3 is 15 amino acids long. The CDR3 sequence is CASSQGERPTYGYTF. The CDR3 DNA sequence: TGTGCCAGCAGCCAAGGGGAGAGGCCCACTTATGGCTACACCTTC.

The chain employs TRBV18 and TRBJ1-2; TRBD1 matches at 9 bases. The CDR3 has 13 residues. In germline, CDR1 is KGHSH, CDR2 LQKENI. Losses at the gene ends were 3 bases for V and 8 bases for J; bases not matched to a gene: 4. CDR3 DNA: TGTGCCAGCTCACCGCGGACAGGGGACGGCTACACCTTC. Residues: CASSPRTGDGYTF.

The chain joins TRBV5-1 to TRBJ1-3; perhaps TRBD1 as D (5 bases). The CDR3 spans 17 residues. V lost 0 bases and J 3 bases, leaving 16 bases between the germline ends. Germline CDR1 is SGHRS and CDR2 is YFSETQ. The CDR3 nucleotides read TGCGCCAGCAGCTTGGAACCCCGGGGGGGGAATGGAAACACCATATATTTT. This sequence encodes CASSLEPRGGNGNTIYF.

The J gene is TRBJ1-1, the V gene TRBV28; 7 bases are shared with TRBD1. V was clipped by 5 bases and J by 5 bases; unmatched bases: 8. The V gene's germline CDR1 is MDHEN and CDR2 SYDVKM. The CDR3 extends over 14 amino acids. The CDR3 loop reads CASSLLGGRTEAFF. CDR3 coding DNA: TGTGCCAGCAGTCTACTAGGGGGCAGGACTGAAGCTTTCTTT.

V usage is TRBV6-5 and J usage is TRBJ2-5; a weak D match, TRBD2 (7 bases). V lost 6 bases to trimming and J lost 4 bases, with 15 bases between them. Germline CDR1 reads MNHEY; CDR2 reads SVGAGI. This CDR3 contains 14 residues. This chain's CDR3 is CASSKGGFIETQYF. The CDR3 coding sequence is TGTGCCAGCAGCAAGGGGGGGTTTATAGAGACCCAGTACTTC.